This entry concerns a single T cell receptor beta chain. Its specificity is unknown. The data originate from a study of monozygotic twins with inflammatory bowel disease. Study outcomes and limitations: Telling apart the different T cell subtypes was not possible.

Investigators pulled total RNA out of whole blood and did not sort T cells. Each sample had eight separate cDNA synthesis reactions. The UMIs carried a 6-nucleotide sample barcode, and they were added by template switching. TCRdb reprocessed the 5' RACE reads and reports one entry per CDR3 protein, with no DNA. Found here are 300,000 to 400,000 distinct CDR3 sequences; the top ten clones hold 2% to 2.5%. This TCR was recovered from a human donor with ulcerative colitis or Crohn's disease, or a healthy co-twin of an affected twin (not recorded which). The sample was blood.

CDR3 amino acids: CASSLSGRQETQYF. This rearrangement joins TRBV7-2 to TRBJ2-5; lacking DNA, the TRBD2 call made by TCRdb goes unchecked. The CDR3 covers 14 residues. Germline V CDR1 and CDR2: SGHTA, FQGNSA. Complete variable domain (other parts from reference TRBV7-2 and TRBJ2-5): GAGVSQSPSNKVTEKGKDVELRCDPISGHTALYWYRQSLGQGLEFLIYFQGNSAPDKSGLPSDRFSAERTGGSVSTLTIQRTQQEDSAVYLCASSLSGRQETQYFGPGTRLLVL.